The next 20 T cell receptor beta chains were all read from a single sample in a study of T cells in localized non-small cell lung cancer. Clones were sequenced by immunoSEQ multiplex PCR, and TCRdb holds only the in-frame ones, with some missing. The table shows 25,000 to 30,000 clones, with about 87% occurring only once. Here the sequenced sample was peripheral blood, taken before any cancer treatment. The receptor set was obtained from a woman between 18 and 49 years old with stage I lung adenocarcinoma.

DNA of the CDR3: TGCGCCAGCAGCCCGGGTCTGCATAGCAATCAGCCCCAGCATTTT. Translating it yields CASSPGLHSNQPQHF. The genes are TRBV4-3 and TRBJ1-5; D is undetermined. The V end lost 4 bases, the J end lost 0 bases, and 10 bases lay between the germline ends. Germline CDR1 is LGHNA and CDR2 is YSLEER. The CDR3 runs to 15 residues.

The chain uses TRBV2 and TRBJ2-3; D may be TRBD1 or TRBD2 (5 bases each). V shed 4 bases and J shed 3 bases, with 11 bases lying between them. The CDR3 spans 14 residues. Looked up from germline, CDR1 is SNHLY and CDR2 is FYNNEI. The CDR3 here is CASSGTAGTDTQYF. CDR3 coding DNA: TGTGCCAGCAGTGGGACTGCAGGGACAGATACGCAGTATTTT. The full variable domain, with the rest looked up from reference TRBV2 and TRBJ2-3, is EPEVTQTPSHQVTQMGQEVILRCVPISNHLYFYWYRQILGQKVEFLVSFYNNEISEKSEIFDDQFSVERPDGSNFTLKIRSTKLEDSAMYFCASSGTAGTDTQYFGPGTRLTVL.

CDR3 nucleotides: TGCGCCAGCAGCTTGGGAGTTGGCGTTAACTATGGCTACACCTTC. Translated, it gives CASSLGVGVNYGYTF. The chain carries TRBV5-1 and TRBJ1-2; D not resolved. The germline V gene encodes CDR1 SGHRS and CDR2 YFSETQ. The CDR3 totals 15 residues. V lost 0 bases and J 1 base, leaving 10 bases between the germline ends. Variable domain in full (rest from reference TRBV5-1 and TRBJ1-2): KAGVTQTPRYLIKTRGQQVTLSCSPISGHRSVSWYQQTPGQGLQFLFEYFSETQRNKGNFPGRFSGRQFSNSRSEMNVSTLELGDSALYLCASSLGVGVNYGYTFGSGTRLTVV.

The genes are TRBV19 and TRBJ1-2; the match to TRBD1 covers 8 bases. Germline CDR1 is LNHDA and CDR2 is SQIVND (reference sequence). V gave up 8 bases and J gave up 7 bases; unmatched junction bases: 9. This CDR3 has 13 amino acids. The CDR3 spells CASRTDRAGGYTF. For the CDR3, the DNA is TGTGCCAGTCGGACGGACAGGGCGGGTGGCTACACCTTC.

The V gene is TRBV27, the J gene TRBJ1-2; D not certain. Trimming removed 0 bases from V and 8 bases from J, with 16 bases in between. Germline CDR1 is MNHEY and CDR2 is SMNVEV (reference sequence). This CDR3 spans 15 amino acids. The CDR3 loop reads CASSLSAAGVGGYTF. CDR3 in DNA: TGTGCCAGCAGTTTATCTGCGGCTGGAGTGGGGGGCTACACCTTC.

Comment on this clone: One junction end does not reproduce the germline sequence, and a read error may be involved. V is TRBV7-7 and J is TRBJ2-7, with D perhaps given as TRBD1 or TRBD2 (5 bases each). From germline, CDR1 is SSHAT and CDR2 FNYEAQ (reference sequence). The CDR3 covers 15 residues. Written as DNA, the CDR3 is TGTGCTAGCAGCTTAGCCGTAGGGGAGTATTACGAGCAGTACTTC. Protein sequence: CASSLAVGEYYEQYF.

This sequence joins TRBV25-1 and TRBJ2-7, with D perhaps assigned TRBD1 or TRBD2 (5 bases each). This CDR3 is built from 15 residues. V dropped 7 bases and J dropped 2 bases, with 18 bases sitting between them. Germline V gene sequence: CDR1 MGHDK, CDR2 SYGVNS. This CDR3 is CASTPPRDGPYEQYF. The CDR3 coding sequence is TGTGCCAGCACCCCTCCTCGGGACGGACCCTACGAGCAGTACTTC.

The V and J genes are TRBV7-3 and TRBJ1-5; a possible D gene is TRBD1 (5 bases). With 5 bases removed from V and 7 bases from J, the gap between germline ends came to 12 bases. CDR3 length: 13 amino acids. Germline CDR1 SGHTA, CDR2 FQGTGA. CDR3 in amino acids: CASSPGWGQPQHF. CDR3 nucleotides: TGTGCCAGCAGCCCAGGGTGGGGACAGCCCCAGCATTTT.

The V call is TRBV13, the J call TRBJ2-3, with D possibly being TRBD1 or TRBD2 (7 bases each). There are 14 residues in the CDR3. With 7 bases removed from V and 8 bases from J, the gap between germline ends came to 19 bases. Per the germline V gene, CDR1 is PRHDT and CDR2 is FYEKMQ (reference sequence). CDR3 loop: CASTQGGAYSTQYF. The CDR3 coding sequence is TGTGCCAGCACCCAGGGGGGGGCGTATAGTACGCAGTATTTT.

This clone appeared a single time. The rearrangement links TRBV6-1 to TRBJ2-7, with 13 bases lining up with TRBD2. This CDR3 has 14 amino acids. After removal of 7 bases from V and 5 bases from J, the junction contained 5 bases not matched to a gene. Germline V CDR1 and CDR2: MNHNS, SASEGT. This chain's CDR3 is CASKLTSGRDEQYF. The CDR3 DNA reads as TGTGCCAGCAAGTTAACTAGCGGGAGGGACGAGCAGTACTTC.

J is TRBJ2-1 and V is TRBV7-3; 10 bases map to TRBD2. The J segment lost 4 bases and the V segment lost 5 bases, leaving 5 bases of the junction unmatched. The CDR3 has 15 residues. Germline CDR1 and CDR2: SGHTA and FQGTGA. For the CDR3, the DNA is TGTGCCAGCAGCCTCGGACTAGCGGCTTACAATGAGCAGTTCTTC. Translated, it gives CASSLGLAAYNEQFF.

CDR3 in amino acids: CASSSDRVKAFF. DNA for the CDR3: TGTGCCAGCAGTTCCGACAGGGTCAAGGCTTTCTTT. This chain uses TRBV2 with TRBJ1-1, with 7 bases identical to TRBD1. V gave up 5 bases and J gave up 11 bases; unmatched junction bases: 8. The CDR3 is 12 amino acids. Germline CDR1 reads SNHLY; CDR2 reads FYNNEI.

This chain's CDR3 is CASSLVNRANNQPQHF. The CDR3 bases are TGTGCCAGCAGCTTAGTCAACAGGGCGAACAATCAGCCCCAGCATTTT. V and J are TRBV7-8 and TRBJ1-5, with D possibly matching TRBD1 (6 bases). This CDR3 has 16 residues. V was pared by 1 base and J by 3 bases, with 13 bases between. Per the germline V gene, CDR1 is SGHVS and CDR2 is FQNEAQ.

This clone came up once. This chain connects TRBV4-3 to TRBJ1-3; 7 nucleotides match TRBD1. From germline, CDR1 is LGHNA and CDR2 YSLEER. This CDR3 contains 16 residues. Trimming took 1 base from V and 4 from J; bases not matched to a gene: 7. The CDR3 here is CASSQGQGGTGNTIYF. In DNA, the CDR3 is TGCGCCAGCAGCCAAGGGCAGGGGGGTACAGGAAACACCATATATTTT.

J is TRBJ2-1 and V is TRBV19, with D perhaps matching TRBD2 (6 bases). Germline loops: CDR1 LNHDA, CDR2 SQIVND (reference sequence). This CDR3 comprises 17 residues. The V gene lost 2 bases and the J gene lost 0 bases, with 14 bases spanning the gap. The CDR3 DNA sequence: TGTGCCAGTAGTATATCTACCCTAGCGAACTCCTACAATGAGCAGTTCTTC. This encodes CASSISTLANSYNEQFF.

The CDR3 sequence: CASSAQGYGYTF. In DNA, the CDR3 is TGTGCCAGCAGTGCGCAGGGCTATGGCTACACCTTC. The chain employs TRBV28 and TRBJ1-2; TRBD1 is a possible D gene (5 bases). The V and J ends lost 5 bases and 4 bases respectively, with 8 bases between them. Germline CDR1 MDHEN, CDR2 SYDVKM. The CDR3 has 12 residues.

V usage is TRBV7-2 and J usage is TRBJ2-5; TRBD1 matches 12 bases. Germline CDR1 SGHTA, CDR2 FQGNSA. With 5 bases clipped from V and 5 bases from J, the junction kept 6 bases outside the gene matches. The length of the CDR3 is 15 residues. The CDR3 reads CASSLGDRGPETQYF. The CDR3 DNA reads as TGTGCCAGCAGCCTGGGGGACAGGGGGCCGGAGACCCAGTACTTC.

The chain is built from TRBV27 and TRBJ2-3; 12 positions match TRBD2. V lost 2 bases and J lost 4; bases outside the gene matches: 16. Germline V gives CDR1 MNHEY, CDR2 SMNVEV (reference sequence). The CDR3 is made up of 20 amino acids. CDR3 region: CASSLLMSLAGGPMSDTQYF. DNA of the CDR3: TGTGCCAGCAGTTTACTAATGTCCCTAGCGGGAGGGCCCATGTCAGATACGCAGTATTTT.

The V gene is TRBV7-3, the J gene TRBJ2-1; D may be TRBD1 (6 bases). The length of the CDR3 is 14 residues. The V gene's germline CDR1 is SGHTA and CDR2 FQGTGA. Between the trimmed V and J ends, which lost 5 bases and 8 bases, there was a span of 16 bases. CDR3 nucleotide sequence: TGTGCCAGCAGCCGCACGGGGACATTCGATGAGCAGTTCTTC. Amino acids: CASSRTGTFDEQFF.

This rearrangement joins TRBV30 to TRBJ1-4; no clear D gene. The CDR3 spans 13 residues. Germline CDR1 GTSNPN, CDR2 SVGIG (reference sequence). V shed 1 base and J shed 7 bases, with 10 bases lying between them. The CDR3 spells CAWSARASEKLFF. In DNA, the CDR3 is TGTGCCTGGAGTGCCCGGGCCAGTGAAAAACTGTTTTTT. Based on the CDR3 plus reference TRBV30 and TRBJ1-4, the full variable domain is SQTIHQWPATLVQPVGSPLSLECTVEGTSNPNLYWYRQAAGRGLQLLFYSVGIGQISSEVPQNLSASRPQDRQFILSSKKLLLSDSGFYLCAWSARASEKLFFGSGTQLSVL.